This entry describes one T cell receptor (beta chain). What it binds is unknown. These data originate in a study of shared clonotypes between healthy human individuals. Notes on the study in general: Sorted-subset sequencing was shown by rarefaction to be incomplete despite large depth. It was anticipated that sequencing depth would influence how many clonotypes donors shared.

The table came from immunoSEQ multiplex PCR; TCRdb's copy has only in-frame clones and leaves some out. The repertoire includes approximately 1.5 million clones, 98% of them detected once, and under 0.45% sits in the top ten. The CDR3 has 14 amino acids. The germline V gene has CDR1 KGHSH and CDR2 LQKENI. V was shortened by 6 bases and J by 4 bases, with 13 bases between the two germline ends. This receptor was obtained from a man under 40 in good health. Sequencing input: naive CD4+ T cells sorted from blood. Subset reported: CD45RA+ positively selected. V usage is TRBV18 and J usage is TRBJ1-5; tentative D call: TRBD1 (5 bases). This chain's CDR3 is CASSRLGGNQPQHF. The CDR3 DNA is TGTGCCAGCTCCAGGTTGGGGGGGAATCAGCCCCAGCATTTT.